The rows below give T cell receptor beta chains drawn from one sample of a study of T cells in Graves' hyperthyroidism and ophthalmopathy. TCRdb analysed the multiplex PCR reads with MiXCR anew, one entry per CDR3 protein. Found here are about 560,000 distinct CDR3 sequences, 16% of them singletons; the top ten hold approximately 18%. The specimen was blood. The receptors stem from a woman under 30 with Graves' hyperthyroidism. CDR3s include the opening cysteine and the closing phenylalanine or tryptophan. Each record gives: J gene, clone size, V gene, D gene, CDR3 DNA, CDR3 protein. D genes are given only for firm matches. Size is stated for part of the rows, as once, few or many counts, or as a class when the clone is expanded.

J: TRBJ2-2
size: few
V: TRBV7-2
D: TRBD1
DNA: TGTGCCAGCAACCCGGGACAGGGCACCGGGGAGCTGTTTTTT
CDR3: CASNPGQGTGELFF

J: TRBJ2-3
size: many
V: TRBV7-2
D: .
DNA: TGTGCCAGCAGCTTAGGCCCCACAGATACGCAGTATTTT
CDR3: CASSLGPTDTQYF

J: TRBJ2-7
size: many
V: TRBV2
D: .
DNA: TGTGCCAGCAGTACCAGGGGTATCTACGAGCAGTACTTC
CDR3: CASSTRGIYEQYF

J: TRBJ1-5
size: many
V: TRBV6-1
D: .
DNA: TGTGCCAGCAGCAGACCGGGACCTTATAACAATCAGCCCCAGCATTTT
CDR3: CASSRPGPYNNQPQHF

J: TRBJ1-2
size: few
V: TRBV19
D: TRBD1
DNA: TGTGCCAGTACCGCACAGGGGGACAGCAATGGCTACACCTTC
CDR3: CASTAQGDSNGYTF

J: TRBJ1-6
size: .
V: TRBV7-9
D: .
DNA: TGTGCCAGCAGCGAACCGGGAGTATTTAATTCACCCCTCCACTTT
CDR3: CASSEPGVFNSPLHF

J: TRBJ1-1
size: .
V: TRBV28
D: TRBD1
DNA: TGTGCCAGTAGTATAAGGGACAGGGAGAATTCTTTCTTT
CDR3: CASSIRDRENSFF

J: TRBJ2-7
size: .
V: TRBV9
D: TRBD2
DNA: TGTGCCAGCAGCCCAAGGGGTCTAGCGGGAGGGGTCCCCTACGAGCAGTACTTC
CDR3: CASSPRGLAGGVPYEQYF

J: TRBJ1-2
size: few
V: TRBV24-1
D: TRBD1
DNA: TGTGCCACCAGTGAAGCGGGACAGGTGGGAGTTGGTGGCTACACCTTC
CDR3: CATSEAGQVGVGGYTF

J: TRBJ1-2
size: few
V: TRBV27
D: .
DNA: TGTGCCAGCCATGGGGGCTCCTATGGCTACACCTTC
CDR3: CASHGGSYGYTF

J: TRBJ2-6
size: few
V: TRBV6-1
D: .
DNA: TGTGCCAGCACCCACAGGGCCTCTGGGGCCAACGTCCTGACTTTC
CDR3: CASTHRASGANVLTF

J: TRBJ2-1
size: .
V: TRBV5-1
D: TRBD2
DNA: TGCGCCAGCAGCTTGGGGACTAGCGGGATGTACAATGAGCAGCTCTTC
CDR3: CASSLGTSGMYNEQLF

J: TRBJ2-7
size: few
V: TRBV20-1
D: TRBD2
DNA: TGCAGTGCTAGAGATTACGCGAGCGGGAGGGCCTACGAGCAGTACTTC
CDR3: CSARDYASGRAYEQYF

J: TRBJ2-2
size: .
V: TRBV7-2
D: TRBD2
DNA: TGTGCCAGCAGCTTTTGGGGCCTTAGCGGGCCCGGGGAGCTGTTTTTT
CDR3: CASSFWGLSGPGELFF

J: TRBJ2-7
size: .
V: TRBV9
D: .
DNA: TGTGCCAGCAGCGTAGAACCTGGGAGCGGGCAGTACTTC
CDR3: CASSVEPGSGQYF

J: TRBJ2-5
size: many
V: TRBV5-8
D: .
DNA: TGTGCCAGCAGCTTCGTAACAATGGAAGAGACCCAGTACTTC
CDR3: CASSFVTMEETQYF

J: TRBJ2-7
size: few
V: TRBV19
D: .
DNA: TGTGCCAGTAGTTCTGGACCGGCCCTCCTCGAGCAGTACTTC
CDR3: CASSSGPALLEQYF

J: TRBJ1-4
size: few
V: TRBV12-3/TRBV12-4
D: .
DNA: TGTGCCAGCAGTTTAGACGAGGAAAAACTGTTTTTT
CDR3: CASSLDEEKLFF

J: TRBJ2-3
size: .
V: TRBV25-1
D: .
DNA: TGTGCCAGCAGTGAAGTAGGGGCAGATACGCAGTATTTT
CDR3: CASSEVGADTQYF

J: TRBJ1-1
size: few
V: TRBV12-3/TRBV12-4
D: .
DNA: .
CDR3: CASSSSGGYSEAFF

J: TRBJ1-2
size: many
V: TRBV5-1
D: .
DNA: TGCGCCAGCGACAGGACCGTTTACCTCTATGGCTACACCTTC
CDR3: CASDRTVYLYGYTF

J: TRBJ2-7
size: .
V: TRBV20-1
D: TRBD1
DNA: TGCAGTGCCAACCCCCGACAGGGAAATTCCTACGAGCAGTACTTC
CDR3: CSANPRQGNSYEQYF

J: TRBJ1-4
size: many
V: TRBV12-3/TRBV12-4
D: .
DNA: TGTGCCAGCAGCTCGCGGATGGCTGAAAAACTGTTTTTT
CDR3: CASSSRMAEKLFF

J: TRBJ2-6
size: .
V: TRBV4-3
D: .
DNA: TGCGCCAGCAGCCAAGATCTAGGGGCCGGGGCCAACGTCCTGACTTTC
CDR3: CASSQDLGAGANVLTF

J: TRBJ2-1
size: few
V: TRBV2
D: .
DNA: TGTGCCACCACCCCGTACAATGAGCAGTTCTTC
CDR3: CATTPYNEQFF

J: TRBJ1-4
size: many
V: TRBV3-1
D: TRBD1
DNA: TGTGCCAGCAGGCAGGGGACAGGGGGGAAAAAACTGTTTTTT
CDR3: CASRQGTGGKKLFF

J: TRBJ2-7
size: many
V: TRBV12-3/TRBV12-4
D: .
DNA: TGTGCCAGCAGTCCCTTAGAACGGACAGGGCGGGGGTACGAGCAATACTTC
CDR3: CASSPLERTGRGYEQYF

J: TRBJ2-7
size: few
V: TRBV4-2
D: TRBD2
DNA: TGTGCCAGCAGCCGCTGGACTAGCGGGCCTTACGAGCAGTACTTC
CDR3: CASSRWTSGPYEQYF

J: TRBJ2-7
size: .
V: TRBV7-6
D: .
DNA: TGTGTCAGCAGCTTAGAGGGCACCTACGAGCAGTACTTC
CDR3: CVSSLEGTYEQYF

J: TRBJ1-2
size: .
V: TRBV7-9
D: .
DNA: TGTGCCAGCAGCTTATATCTTGCAGAGGATAACTATGGCTACACCTTC
CDR3: CASSLYLAEDNYGYTF

J: TRBJ1-1
size: many
V: TRBV20-1
D: .
DNA: TGCAGTGCTCGCGATTGGAACACTGAAGCTTTCTTT
CDR3: CSARDWNTEAFF

J: TRBJ2-1
size: few
V: TRBV9
D: .
DNA: TGTGCCAGCAGCGTAGGAGGAGACTACTACAATGAGCAGTTCTTC
CDR3: CASSVGGDYYNEQFF

J: TRBJ2-7
size: .
V: TRBV18
D: .
DNA: TGTGCCAGCTCACCCGACCAGGGTACCGAGCAGTACTTC
CDR3: CASSPDQGTEQYF

J: TRBJ1-5
size: few
V: TRBV19
D: .
DNA: TGTGCCAGTAGTATCATCGGGGAGAATCAGCCCCAGCATTTT
CDR3: CASSIIGENQPQHF

J: TRBJ2-2
size: many
V: TRBV20-1
D: TRBD2
DNA: TGCAGTGCTAGACCTAGCGGGGGATTTGTCGGGGAGCTGTTTTTT
CDR3: CSARPSGGFVGELFF

J: TRBJ2-2
size: many
V: TRBV12-3/TRBV12-4
D: TRBD2
DNA: TGTGCCAGCAGTGACCCCGGGACTAGGGGCGGGGAGCTGTTTTTT
CDR3: CASSDPGTRGGELFF

J: TRBJ2-2
size: many
V: TRBV2
D: TRBD2
DNA: TGTGCCAGCGGGGGACTAGCGGGAGCCGGGGAGCTGTTTTTT
CDR3: CASGGLAGAGELFF

J: TRBJ2-3
size: .
V: TRBV5-4
D: .
DNA: TGTGCCAGCAACTTGCCCCGACAGGCTAGCACAGATACGCAGTATTTT
CDR3: CASNLPRQASTDTQYF

J: TRBJ1-2
size: few
V: TRBV12-3/TRBV12-4
D: .
DNA: TGTGCCAGCACCTATAATACAGGGTTGGGGGTCTATGGCTACACCTTC
CDR3: CASTYNTGLGVYGYTF

J: TRBJ2-7
size: .
V: TRBV2
D: TRBD1
DNA: TGTGCCAGCAGTACAGGGGGCCCCCTCGAGCAGTACTTC
CDR3: CASSTGGPLEQYF

J: TRBJ2-7
size: many
V: TRBV7-9
D: .
DNA: TGTGCCAGCAGCCGACAGCTCTACGAGCAGTACTTC
CDR3: CASSRQLYEQYF

J: TRBJ2-7
size: many
V: TRBV5-1
D: TRBD2
DNA: TGCGCCAGCAGCTTAACTAGCGGGATTGCCTCCTACGAGCAGTACTTC
CDR3: CASSLTSGIASYEQYF

J: TRBJ2-5
size: few
V: TRBV10-3
D: .
DNA: TGTGCCATCAGTGGAGGGGAAGAGACCCAGTACTTC
CDR3: CAISGGEETQYF

J: TRBJ2-1
size: many
V: TRBV20-1
D: TRBD2
DNA: TGCAGTGCTAACTCGGGACTAGCGGTCTCCTACAATGAGCAGTTCTTC
CDR3: CSANSGLAVSYNEQFF

J: TRBJ1-1
size: many
V: TRBV12-3/TRBV12-4
D: .
DNA: TGTGCCAGCAGCCTCAGGGAGGAAGCTTTCTTT
CDR3: CASSLREEAFF

J: TRBJ2-5
size: .
V: TRBV5-1
D: .
DNA: TGCGCCAGCAGCCTCGGACAGATAGAGACCCAGTACTTC
CDR3: CASSLGQIETQYF

J: TRBJ1-2
size: many
V: TRBV18
D: TRBD1
DNA: TGTGCCAGCTCACCCCAGGGGGTAGGTGGCTACACCTTC
CDR3: CASSPQGVGGYTF

J: TRBJ2-5
size: many
V: TRBV20-1
D: TRBD2
DNA: TGCAGTGCAGTAGCGGGAGGGCCAGAGACCCAGTACTTC
CDR3: CSAVAGGPETQYF

J: TRBJ2-1
size: many
V: TRBV7-9
D: .
DNA: TGTGCCAGCAGCTTTGCAGGGGATGAGCAGTTCTTC
CDR3: CASSFAGDEQFF

J: TRBJ2-3
size: few
V: TRBV7-9
D: .
DNA: TGTGCCAGCAGCCTGCCCGGTCTGAGGGCCGTTGCGCAGTATTTT
CDR3: CASSLPGLRAVAQYF

J: TRBJ2-4
size: few
V: TRBV20-1
D: .
DNA: TGCAGTGCTAGAGAGGCTCCGGGGAGCAAAAACATTCAGTACTTC
CDR3: CSAREAPGSKNIQYF

J: TRBJ1-2
size: .
V: TRBV7-2
D: .
DNA: TGTGCCAGCAGCTTAGTTGGTCATTCAGGGTATGGCTACACCTTC
CDR3: CASSLVGHSGYGYTF

J: TRBJ2-7
size: many
V: TRBV2
D: .
DNA: TGTGCCAGCAGTGAAAGCCAGGGTAAACGCTACGAGCAGTACTTC
CDR3: CASSESQGKRYEQYF

J: TRBJ2-1
size: many
V: TRBV3-1
D: TRBD2
DNA: TGTGCCAGCAGCCAAGCCCCTAGCGGGAGGGGTGAGCAGTTCTTC
CDR3: CASSQAPSGRGEQFF

J: TRBJ1-6
size: .
V: TRBV6-1
D: .
DNA: TGTGCCAGCAGCCGGGGTGTTCAAAATAATTCACCCCTCCACTTT
CDR3: CASSRGVQNNSPLHF

J: TRBJ2-7
size: .
V: TRBV7-6
D: TRBD2
DNA: TGTGCCAGCAGCCCCCTGGGCGGACTAGCGGGAGTCGAGCAGTACTTC
CDR3: CASSPLGGLAGVEQYF

J: TRBJ2-7
size: many
V: TRBV29-1
D: .
DNA: TGCAGCGTTGATTCGGCTAGCGATCGCTACGAGCAGTACTTC
CDR3: CSVDSASDRYEQYF

J: TRBJ1-5
size: .
V: TRBV7-9
D: .
DNA: TGTGCCAGCAGTTTTGACAGTTATCAGCCCCAGCATTTT
CDR3: CASSFDSYQPQHF

J: TRBJ2-7
size: many
V: TRBV30
D: .
DNA: TGTGCCTGGAGTGTAGGGCTAGGCTTCTCCTACGAGCAGTACTTC
CDR3: CAWSVGLGFSYEQYF

J: TRBJ2-7
size: many
V: TRBV12-3/TRBV12-4
D: .
DNA: TGTGCCAGCAGGGCGGGGGCGGGAGAGCAGTACTTC
CDR3: CASRAGAGEQYF